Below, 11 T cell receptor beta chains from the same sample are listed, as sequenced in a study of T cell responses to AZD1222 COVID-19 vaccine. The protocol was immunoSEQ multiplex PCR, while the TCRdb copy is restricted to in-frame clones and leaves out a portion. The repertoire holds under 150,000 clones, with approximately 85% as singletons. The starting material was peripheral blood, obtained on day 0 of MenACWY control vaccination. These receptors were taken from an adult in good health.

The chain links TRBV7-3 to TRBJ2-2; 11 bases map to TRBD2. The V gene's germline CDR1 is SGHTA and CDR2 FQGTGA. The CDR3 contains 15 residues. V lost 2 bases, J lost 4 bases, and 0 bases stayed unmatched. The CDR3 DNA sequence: TGTGCCAGCAGCTTACTAGCGGGGGGCACCGGGGAGCTGTTTTTT. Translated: CASSLLAGGTGELFF.

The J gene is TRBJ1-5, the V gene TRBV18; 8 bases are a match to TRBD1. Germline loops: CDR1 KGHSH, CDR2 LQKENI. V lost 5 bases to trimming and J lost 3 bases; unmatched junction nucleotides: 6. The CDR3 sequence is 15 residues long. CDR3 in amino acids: CASSARGRNNQPQHF. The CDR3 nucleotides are TGTGCCAGCTCAGCCAGGGGGCGCAACAATCAGCCCCAGCATTTT.

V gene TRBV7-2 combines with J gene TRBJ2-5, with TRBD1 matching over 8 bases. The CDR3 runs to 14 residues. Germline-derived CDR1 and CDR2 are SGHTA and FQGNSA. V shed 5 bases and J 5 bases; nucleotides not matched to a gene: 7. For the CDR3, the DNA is TGTGCCAGCAGCCCACAGGGGGTTGGGGAGACCCAGTACTTC. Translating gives CASSPQGVGETQYF.

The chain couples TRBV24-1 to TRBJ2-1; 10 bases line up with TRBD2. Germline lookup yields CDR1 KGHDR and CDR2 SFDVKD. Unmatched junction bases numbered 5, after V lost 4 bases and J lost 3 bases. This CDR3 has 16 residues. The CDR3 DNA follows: TGTGCCACCAGTGACCCCACTAGCGGGGTCTACAATGAGCAGTTCTTC. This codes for CATSDPTSGVYNEQFF.

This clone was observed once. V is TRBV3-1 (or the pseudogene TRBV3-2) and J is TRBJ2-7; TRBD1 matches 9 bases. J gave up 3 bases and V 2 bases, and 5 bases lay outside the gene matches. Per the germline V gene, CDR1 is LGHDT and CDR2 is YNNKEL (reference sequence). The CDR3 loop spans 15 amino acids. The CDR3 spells CASSQIPGQGYEQYF. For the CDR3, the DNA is TGTGCCAGCAGCCAAATCCCGGGACAGGGCTACGAGCAGTACTTC.

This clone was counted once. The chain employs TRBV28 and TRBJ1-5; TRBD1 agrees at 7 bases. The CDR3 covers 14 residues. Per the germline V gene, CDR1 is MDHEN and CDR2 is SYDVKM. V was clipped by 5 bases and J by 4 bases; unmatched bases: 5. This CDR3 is CASSITGANQPQHF. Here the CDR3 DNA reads TGTGCCAGCAGTATTACAGGGGCGAATCAGCCCCAGCATTTT.

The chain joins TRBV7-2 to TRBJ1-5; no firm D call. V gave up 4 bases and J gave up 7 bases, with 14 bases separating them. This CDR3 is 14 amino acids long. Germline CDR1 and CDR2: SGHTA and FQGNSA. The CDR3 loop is CASSSRDLGQPQHF. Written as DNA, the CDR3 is TGTGCCAGCAGCTCAAGGGATTTGGGCCAGCCCCAGCATTTT.

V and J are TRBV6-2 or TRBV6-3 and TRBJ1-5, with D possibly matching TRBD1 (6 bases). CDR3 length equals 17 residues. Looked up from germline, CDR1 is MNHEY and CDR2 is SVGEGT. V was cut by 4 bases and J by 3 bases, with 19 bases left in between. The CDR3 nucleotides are TGTGCCAGCAGTTCCCGCTTCTCGGGACAAGCCAATCAGCCCCAGCATTTT. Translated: CASSSRFSGQANQPQHF.

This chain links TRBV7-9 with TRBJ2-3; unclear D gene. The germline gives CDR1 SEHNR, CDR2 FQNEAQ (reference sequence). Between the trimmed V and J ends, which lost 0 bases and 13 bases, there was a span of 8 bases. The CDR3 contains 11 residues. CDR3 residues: CASSLAEHEYF. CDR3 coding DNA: TGTGCCAGCAGCTTAGCCGAACATGAGTATTTT.

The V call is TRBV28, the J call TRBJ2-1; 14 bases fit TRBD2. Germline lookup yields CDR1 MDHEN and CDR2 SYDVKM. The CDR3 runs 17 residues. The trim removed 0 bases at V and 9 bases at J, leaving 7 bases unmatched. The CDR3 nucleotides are TGTGCCAGCAGTTTATGGGCCCCCGGGACTAGCGGGGGTGAGCAGTTCTTC. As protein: CASSLWAPGTSGGEQFF. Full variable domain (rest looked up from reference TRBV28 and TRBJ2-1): DVKVTQSSRYLVKRTGEKVFLECVQDMDHENMFWYRQDPGLGLRLIYFSYDVKMKEKGDIPEGYSVSREKKERFSLILESASTNQTSMYLCASSLWAPGTSGGEQFFGPGTRLTVL.

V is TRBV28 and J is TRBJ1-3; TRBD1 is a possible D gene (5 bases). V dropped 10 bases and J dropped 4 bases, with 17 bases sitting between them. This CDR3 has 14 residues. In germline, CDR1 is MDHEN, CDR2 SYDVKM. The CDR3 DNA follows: TGTGCCACCACCCGGCGTGGGGCGGGAAACACCATATATTTT. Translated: CATTRRGAGNTIYF.